This T cell receptor beta chain was retrieved from a study of somatic mutations in cytotoxic T cells in rheumatoid arthritis. Looking at the study overall: Right after diagnosis, and before any treatment had started, patient peripheral blood (about 33 ml EDTA) was drawn. Flow cytometry sorted some V beta antibody-stained T-cell populations to nearly 100% purity, V beta1+ cells among them being sequenced for TCRB.

Germline assignment: CDR1 SGHTA and CDR2 FQGNSA. V was trimmed by 5 bases and J by 6 bases, leaving 13 bases between them. The CDR3 loop spans 13 amino acids. Sequenced by immunoSEQ multiplex PCR; TCRdb stores in-frame clones only, minus some. This table holds 8,000 to 10,000 clones, just under 80% found once. The chain is built from TRBV7-2 and TRBJ2-5; D may correspond to TRBD1 or TRBD2 (5 bases each). The source of this sequence is an adult with rheumatoid arthritis. Material for sequencing was CD8+ T cells sorted from blood. As DNA, the CDR3 is TGTGCCAGCAGCATGGTGGGGGTAAAGACCCAGTACTTC. Protein sequence: CASSMVGVKTQYF.